One sample yielded the 10 T cell receptor beta chains listed below, sequenced in a study of yellow fever vaccine responses in identical twins. TCRdb used MiXCR to reprocess the RT-PCR reads, holding one entry per CDR3 protein. The table includes 1,100 to 1,500 distinct CDR3 sequences, 84% detected once. Sample: T cells from blood (PBMCs), unsorted or a sorted subset (not recorded which), taken before or after yellow fever vaccination (not recorded which). Receptors were obtained from a woman younger than 35 who received the yellow fever vaccine.

The chain carries TRBV20-1 and TRBJ2-4; D gene unclear. The germline V gene encodes CDR1 DFQATT and CDR2 SNEGSKA (reference sequence). The CDR3 runs to 15 residues. V lost 0 bases, J lost 0 bases, and 9 bases lay in between. The CDR3: CSARDVRLAKNIQYF. CDR3 nucleotide sequence: TGCAGTGCTAGAGATGTCAGACTAGCCAAAAACATTCAGTACTTC.

This sequence joins TRBV15 and TRBJ2-3, with D possibly TRBD2 on 6 matching bases. CDR1 and CDR2 (germline): LNHNV, YYDKDF (reference sequence). The CDR3 is 15 amino acids. V gave up 0 bases and J gave up 4 bases, with 11 bases separating them. CDR3 in DNA: TGTGCCACCAGCAGAGATCGGGGGACTTCAGATACGCAGTATTTT. Translating it yields CATSRDRGTSDTQYF. Full variable domain (rest looked up from reference TRBV15 and TRBJ2-3): DAMVIQNPRYQVTQFGKPVTLSCSQTLNHNVMYWYQQKSSQAPKLLFHYYDKDFNNEADTPDNFQSRRPNTSFCFLDIRSPGLGDTAMYLCATSRDRGTSDTQYFGPGTRLTVL.

This chain connects TRBV4-1 to TRBJ2-7; D not certain. V was cut by 4 bases and J by 4 bases, with 14 bases left in between. The length of the CDR3 is 14 residues. Germline assignment: CDR1 MGHRA and CDR2 YSYEKL. The CDR3 reads CASSPQETGYEQYF. Written as DNA, the CDR3 is TGCGCCAGCAGCCCCCAAGAAACGGGTTACGAGCAGTACTTC.

The chain links TRBV11-3 to TRBJ2-6; unclear D gene. CDR3 length: 14 residues. Germline V gene lookup returns CDR1 SGHNT and CDR2 YENEEA. The CDR3 region is CVGDLDSGANVLTF. The CDR3 nucleotides are TGTGTCGGCGACCTTGACTCTGGGGCCAACGTCCTGACTTTC.

This chain uses TRBV3-1 with TRBJ2-7; 11 bases are a match to TRBD2. J lost 5 bases, V lost 7 bases, and 10 bases had no gene match. The CDR3 totals 15 residues. The V gene's germline CDR1 is LGHDT and CDR2 YNNKEL (reference sequence). In nucleotides, the CDR3 is TGTGCCAGCATGGGGCTAGCGGGAGGTCTCCACGAGCAGTACTTC. Translated: CASMGLAGGLHEQYF.

The chain joins TRBV11-1 to TRBJ2-3, with 7 positions matching TRBD2. CDR3 length: 14 amino acids. Losses at the gene ends were 5 bases for V and 5 bases for J; bases not matched to a gene: 7. Germline CDR1 reads SGHAT; CDR2 reads FQDESV (reference sequence). CDR3 protein: CASSAAGELDTQYF. In DNA form, the CDR3 reads TGTGCCAGCAGCGCGGCGGGAGAATTAGATACGCAGTATTTT.

Written as DNA, the CDR3 is TGTGCCAGCAGCTCACCCGGACAGGGTGGCAATGAGCAGTTCTTC. Translation: CASSSPGQGGNEQFF. The rearrangement links TRBV7-9 to TRBJ2-1, with 8 positions matching TRBD1. V lost 4 bases, J lost 6 bases, and 8 bases stayed unmatched. CDR3 size: 15 residues. Germline values: CDR1 SEHNR, CDR2 FQNEAQ (reference sequence).

This chain uses TRBV5-6 with TRBJ1-1; tentatively, D is TRBD1 (5 bases). V was shortened by 7 bases and J by 1 base, with 14 bases between the two germline ends. Germline V gene sequence: CDR1 SGHDT, CDR2 YYEEEE. The CDR3 covers 14 residues. As DNA, the CDR3 is TGTGCCAGCGGAGAGGGGATGGGGAACACTGAAGCTTTCTTT. Translating gives CASGEGMGNTEAFF.

The chain links TRBV12-3 or TRBV12-4 to TRBJ1-4; 8 nucleotides align to TRBD1. The CDR3 sequence is 14 residues long. The J segment lost 8 bases and the V segment lost 6 bases, leaving 8 bases of the junction unmatched. This CDR3 is CASRMTGVREKLFF. CDR3 coding DNA: TGTGCCAGCAGGATGACAGGGGTTCGGGAAAAACTGTTTTTT.

The rearrangement uses TRBV20-1 and TRBJ2-1, with TRBD2 matching 9 bases. V lost 0 bases, J lost 5 bases, and 5 bases stayed unmatched. From germline, CDR1 is DFQATT and CDR2 SNEGSKA (reference sequence). This CDR3 has 15 amino acids. CDR3 residues: CSARDEIAGDNEQFF. DNA of the CDR3: TGCAGTGCTAGAGATGAAATAGCGGGAGACAATGAGCAGTTCTTC.